This T cell receptor (beta chain) was recovered during a study of blood T cell repertoires in COVID-19. Study information: Samples came from the United States, Italy and Spain, spanning acute and convalescent COVID-19. The analysed material was cDNA or gDNA that came from T cells, B-cell-depleted T cells, or PBMCs.

Clones were read by immunoSEQ multiplex PCR, and TCRdb kept only the in-frame ones, dropping some. The table has approximately 350,000 clones, roughly 84% seen once; the top ten hold about 3%. Clinical history as reported by participants underpinned cohort assignment. What the recovered Cohort 3 donors had was two negative PCRs, clearance, or symptom resolution. Trimming removed 3 bases from V and 4 bases from J, with 6 bases in between. Germline V lookup: CDR1 MDHEN, CDR2 SYDVKM. The CDR3 runs 12 residues. This clonotype was sampled from a woman aged 25 to 39 who had recovered from COVID-19. This chain links TRBV28 with TRBJ1-2; D gene uncertain. Sequenced sample: PBMCs or T cells enriched from blood (not recorded which). The CDR3 nucleotides are TGTGCCAGCAGTTTTGCACTCTATGGCTACACCTTC. It codes for CASSFALYGYTF.